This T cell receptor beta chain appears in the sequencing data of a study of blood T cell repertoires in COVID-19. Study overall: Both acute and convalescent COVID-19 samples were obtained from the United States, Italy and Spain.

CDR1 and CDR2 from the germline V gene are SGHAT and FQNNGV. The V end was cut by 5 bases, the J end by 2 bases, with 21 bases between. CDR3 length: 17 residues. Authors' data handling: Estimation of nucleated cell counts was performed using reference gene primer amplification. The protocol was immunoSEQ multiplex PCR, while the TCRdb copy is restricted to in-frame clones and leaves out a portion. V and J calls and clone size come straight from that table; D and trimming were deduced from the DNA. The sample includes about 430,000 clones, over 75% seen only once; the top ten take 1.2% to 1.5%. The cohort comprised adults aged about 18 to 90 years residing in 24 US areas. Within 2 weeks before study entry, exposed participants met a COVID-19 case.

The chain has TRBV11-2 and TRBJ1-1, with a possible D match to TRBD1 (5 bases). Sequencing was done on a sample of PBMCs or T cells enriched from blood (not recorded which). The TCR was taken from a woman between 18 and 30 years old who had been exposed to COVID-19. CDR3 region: CASSRSPLDIVNTEAFF. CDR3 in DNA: TGTGCCAGCAGCCGATCGCCGTTGGACATCGTTAACACTGAAGCTTTCTTT.